This TCR beta chain comes out of a study of CD8+ T cells in alopecia areata. In each case, RNA was isolated and then reverse transcribed into cDNA as the sequencing template. Assay: immunoSEQ multiplex PCR; the TCRdb copy retains only in-frame clones and omits some. In the table there are 150,000 to 200,000 clones, about 65% of which are singletons. V was shortened by 5 bases and J by 0 bases, with 14 bases between the two germline ends. The CDR3 is made up of 14 amino acids. The germline gives CDR1 SQVTM, CDR2 ANQGSEA. Whole-study findings and limits: Links between baseline CD8+ expansion and response need larger treated cohorts. TCRs were shared less clearly across patients than in mice, possibly for HLA-related reasons. Sequencing of scalp samples also captures resident alphabeta T cells of normal skin. For patients receiving tofacitinib, scalp clonality and expanded CD8+ clones among the top 100 significantly decreased.

This clone was seen only once. Antigen specificity is unknown. This sample's treatment: oral pan-JAK inhibitor, 5-10 mg twice daily. The TCR comes from a human donor with alopecia areata. V usage is TRBV29-1 and J usage is TRBJ2-7; possible D gene TRBD1, 6 bases. The material sequenced was CD4+ T cells sorted from blood, taken between weeks 47 and 50, from a patient treated with tofacitinib. CDR3 DNA: TGCAGCGTTTCCGGGACACACGACTCCTACGAGCAGTACTTC. Its protein product is CSVSGTHDSYEQYF.